This is a list of T cell receptor beta chains from one sample in a study of post-analysis software for immune sequencing data. One entry per CDR3 protein results from TCRdb running MiXCR on the PCR reads. Of more than 450,000 distinct CDR3 sequences listed, about a third are singletons. The sequencing sample was made of blood. The receptors stem from a girl aged 2-17 years with multiple sclerosis. Each CDR3 is given with its conserved first and last residue. A D gene is named only where the DNA matches it firmly. Clone size is not always given. Where it is, it says once, few, many or a class for expanded clones.

CASSLADGRASEAFF,TGCGCCAGCAGCTTGGCTGATGGCAGAGCCAGCGAAGCTTTCTTT,.,TRBJ1-1,TRBV5-1,.
CASSEGLAGMYNEQFF,TGCGCCAGCAGTGAAGGACTAGCGGGAATGTACAATGAGCAGTTCTTC,TRBD2,TRBJ2-1,TRBV10-1,few
CSAVPGTGPYEQYF,TGCAGTGCCGTTCCCGGGACAGGGCCTTACGAGCAGTACTTC,TRBD1,TRBJ2-7,TRBV20-1,.
CASSLTTTYEQYF,TGCGCCAGCAGCTTGACCACCACCTACGAGCAGTACTTC,.,TRBJ2-7,TRBV5-1,few
CASSLVTARGEQYF,TGCGCCAGCAGCTTAGTAACAGCGAGGGGCGAGCAGTACTTC,.,TRBJ2-7,TRBV5-1,.
CASSYTGVYGYTF,TGTGCCAGCAGCTACACAGGGGTCTATGGCTACACCTTC,TRBD1,TRBJ1-2,TRBV3-1,.
CASRRDGRQETQYF,TGTGCCAGCAGGCGGGACGGGCGCCAAGAGACCCAGTACTTC,.,TRBJ2-5,TRBV12-3/TRBV12-4,few
CASSSGGPGGTQYF,TGTGCCAGCAGTAGCGGGGGACCAGGGGGGACCCAGTACTTC,.,TRBJ2-5,TRBV12-3/TRBV12-4,.
CASSAPGGLAGNEQFF,TGTGCCAGCAGCGCCCCTGGGGGACTAGCGGGGAATGAGCAGTTCTTC,TRBD2,TRBJ2-1,TRBV9,many
CASSSGDTQYF,TGTGCCAGCAGCTCAGGGGATACGCAGTATTTT,.,TRBJ2-3,TRBV5-1,many
CAINLRGRVGDTQYF,TGTGCCATCAACCTACGCGGGAGGGTCGGAGATACGCAGTATTTT,TRBD2,TRBJ2-3,TRBV10-3,.
CSARTPQPGENIQYF,TGCAGTGCTAGGACCCCCCAGCCTGGGGAAAACATTCAGTACTTC,.,TRBJ2-4,TRBV20-1,.
CASSLPRDMRTDTQYF,TGTGCCAGCAGCCTACCCCGGGACATGAGGACAGATACGCAGTATTTT,.,TRBJ2-3,TRBV5-6,few
CASSPRDRGPDTQYF,TGTGCCAGCAGTCCTCGGGACAGGGGGCCAGATACGCAGTATTTT,TRBD1,TRBJ2-3,TRBV12-3/TRBV12-4,.
CSASFTSGTDTQYF,TGCAGTGCTAGCTTCACCTCGGGCACAGATACGCAGTATTTT,.,TRBJ2-3,TRBV20-1,once
CASSRAAGWQPQHF,TGTGCCAGCAGTCGCGCCGCGGGTTGGCAGCCCCAGCATTTT,.,TRBJ1-5,TRBV6-5,.
CARGLAGEYEQYF,TGCGCCAGGGGACTAGCGGGGGAATATGAGCAGTACTTC,TRBD2,TRBJ2-5,TRBV5-1,.
CASSAYHDTDTQYF,TGTGCCAGCAGCGCGTACCACGACACAGATACGCAGTATTTT,.,TRBJ2-3,TRBV9,few
CSARGRGAQETQYF,TGCAGTGCTAGGGGCAGGGGTGCTCAAGAGACCCAGTACTTC,.,TRBJ2-5,TRBV20-1,few
CASREGTGRDTEAFF,TGTGCCAGCAGGGAAGGGACGGGACGGGACACTGAAGCTTTCTTT,.,TRBJ1-1,TRBV13,.
CSAREPRSDTQYF,TGCAGTGCTAGAGAGCCTAGATCAGATACGCAGTATTTT,.,TRBJ2-3,TRBV20-1,many
CASSLAGYSYGFTF,TGTGCCAGCAGTTTAGCAGGGTATAGTTATGGCTTCACCTTC,.,TRBJ1-2,TRBV12-3/TRBV12-4,.
CASSVGTRRGYTF,TGTGCCAGCAGTGTGGGGACGAGGAGAGGCTACACCTTC,.,TRBJ1-2,TRBV2,.
CASSQDQEGEQFF,TGTGCCAGCAGCCAAGATCAGGAGGGTGAGCAGTTCTTC,.,TRBJ2-1,TRBV14,.
CRPSEGKIFQETQYF,TGCAGGCCTTCGGAGGGGAAGATTTTCCAAGAGACCCAGTACTTC,.,TRBJ2-5,TRBV20-1,many
CSVVTVYEQYF,TGCAGCGTAGTGACTGTTTACGAGCAGTACTTC,.,TRBJ2-7,TRBV29-1,few
CASSTTGGYNQPQHF,TGCGCCAGCAGCACGACAGGGGGCTACAATCAGCCCCAGCATTTT,TRBD1,TRBJ1-5,TRBV5-1,.
CASSFGTSPHEQYF,TGTGCCAGCAGCTTCGGGACTAGCCCTCATGAGCAGTACTTC,TRBD2,TRBJ2-7,TRBV7-6,.
CASSSSKPGGYGYTF,TGTGCCAGCAGCTCTAGCAAGCCAGGGGGCTATGGCTACACCTTC,TRBD1,TRBJ1-2,TRBV7-9,few
CASRRGQGDGYTF,TGTGCCAGCAGGAGGGGGCAGGGGGATGGCTACACCTTC,TRBD1,TRBJ1-2,TRBV12-3/TRBV12-4,.
CSAPNPGGPFRETQYF,TGCAGTGCTCCCAACCCCGGGGGCCCCTTTCGGGAGACCCAGTACTTC,.,TRBJ2-5,TRBV20-1,few
CASSSPHRGGTEKLFF,TGTGCCAGCAGTTCGCCCCATCGGGGGGGGACGGAAAAACTGTTTTTT,.,TRBJ1-4,TRBV12-3/TRBV12-4,.
CASSLVMETQYF,TGTGCCAGCAGCTTAGTGATGGAGACCCAGTACTTC,.,TRBJ2-5,TRBV7-6,few
CASSPSTSGGLETQYF,TGTGCCAGCAGCCCGTCGACTAGCGGGGGACTAGAGACCCAGTACTTC,TRBD2,TRBJ2-5,TRBV7-9,many
CSALNTEAFF,TGCAGCGCCCTAAATACTGAAGCTTTCTTT,.,TRBJ1-1,TRBV29-1,.
CASSLGSGSYNEQFF,TGCGCCAGCAGCTTGGGTTCGGGCTCCTACAATGAGCAGTTCTTC,.,TRBJ2-1,TRBV5-1,.
CAISEGASTSGEQYF,TGTGCCATCTCGGAGGGGGCGAGTACCTCGGGTGAGCAGTACTTC,.,TRBJ2-5,TRBV10-3,few
CAGSHEDSGVDEQFF,TGTGCCGGCAGCCATGAGGATAGCGGGGTTGATGAGCAGTTCTTC,TRBD2,TRBJ2-1,TRBV3-1,.
CASSSPTRPSYEQYF,TGCGCCAGCAGCTCACCCACACGCCCATCCTACGAGCAGTACTTC,.,TRBJ2-7,TRBV5-1,few
CASTISQSQDTQYF,TGCGCCAGCACCATCAGTCAGTCACAGGATACGCAGTATTTT,.,TRBJ2-3,TRBV5-1,few
CASSLEAALSYNEQFF,TGTGCCAGCAGCTTGGAGGCAGCACTTTCCTACAATGAGCAGTTCTTC,.,TRBJ2-1,TRBV5-5,few